This is a list of T cell receptor beta chains from one sample in a study of human T cells and chemical hapten exposure. TCRdb re-called the RACE reads through MiXCR, storing one row per CDR3 protein. Here the sample spans about 260,000 distinct CDR3 sequences, approximately 8.6% being singletons. Sequencing was performed on whole blood, taken in connection with sensitization to the hapten diphenylcyclopropenone (DPC). The receptors shown here come from a woman in her thirties or forties with alopecia areata. Some clones in this sample may be carry-over from other donors' samples. CDR3s include the opening cysteine and the closing phenylalanine or tryptophan. Each record gives: D gene, V gene, J gene, clone size, CDR3 protein, CDR3 DNA. D genes are given only for firm matches. The size field is filled for only some rows; it gives once, few, many or a size class.

NA	TRBV5-6	TRBJ2-3	NA	CASSYQQRNTQYF	TGTGCCAGCAGCTACCAACAGAGGAATACGCAGTATTTT
TRBD2	TRBV3-1	TRBJ2-1	NA	CASSQGLARNEQFF	TGTGCCAGCAGCCAAGGACTAGCTCGCAATGAGCAGTTCTTC
TRBD2	TRBV6-2/TRBV6-3	TRBJ2-1	NA	CASTLAGDHEQFF	TGTGCCAGCACCCTAGCGGGAGACCATGAGCAGTTCTTC
TRBD2	TRBV6-5	TRBJ2-1	NA	CASRTSLAGGFDEQFF	TGTGCCAGCAGGACCAGTCTAGCGGGAGGGTTCGATGAGCAGTTCTTC
NA	TRBV7-2	TRBJ2-3	few	CASSPGGAFGTDTQYF	TGTGCCAGCAGCCCGGGCGGTGCTTTTGGCACAGATACGCAGTATTTT
TRBD1	TRBV20-1	TRBJ2-3	many	CSGRAGQGVARVGTDTQYF	TGCAGTGGCAGAGCGGGACAGGGGGTCGCTAGGGTTGGCACAGATACGCAGTATTTT
NA	TRBV20-1	TRBJ1-1	NA	CSAPKVGGNTEAFF	TGCAGTGCTCCCAAGGTGGGGGGGAACACTGAAGCTTTCTTT
NA	TRBV6-2/TRBV6-3	TRBJ2-5	many	CASSQQGGETQYF	TGTGCCAGCAGCCAACAGGGAGGAGAGACCCAGTACTTC
TRBD2	TRBV7-2	TRBJ2-5	NA	CASRAELTGAGGKTQYF	TGTGCCAGCAGGGCTGAACTTACAGGGGCGGGAGGGAAGACCCAGTACTTC
NA	TRBV4-1	TRBJ2-1	NA	CASSQLPQSSYNEQFF	TGCGCCAGCAGTCAACTACCCCAAAGCTCCTACAATGAGCAGTTCTTC
NA	TRBV6-2/TRBV6-3	TRBJ2-2	NA	CASSPHRTDPGELFF	TGTGCCAGCAGTCCTCACAGGACGGATCCCGGGGAGCTGTTTTTT
TRBD1	TRBV4-1	TRBJ2-5	few	CASSHVYGTEETQYF	TGCGCCAGCAGCCATGTGTACGGGACAGAGGAGACCCAGTACTTC
NA	TRBV6-2/TRBV6-3	TRBJ1-5	few	CASRPQFGQPQHF	TGTGCCAGCAGGCCACAGTTTGGGCAGCCCCAGCATTTT
TRBD2	TRBV15	TRBJ2-3	few	CATSRAGLADTDTQYF	TGTGCCACCAGCAGAGCCGGACTAGCGGACACAGATACGCAGTATTTT
TRBD2	TRBV11-3	TRBJ2-1	many	CASSRFGQAGNEQFF	TGTGCCAGCAGTAGATTTGGACAAGCGGGGAATGAGCAGTTCTTC
NA	TRBV3-1	TRBJ1-3	few	CASSQGNRASGNTIYF	TGTGCCAGCAGCCAAGGAAACAGGGCCTCCGGAAACACCATATATTTT
TRBD1	TRBV12-3/TRBV12-4	TRBJ2-5	many	CASSPRDRGATQYF	TGTGCCAGCAGTCCTCGGGACAGGGGGGCGACCCAGTACTTC
NA	TRBV7-2	TRBJ2-1	many	CASSLVTRSYNEQFF	TGTGCCAGCAGCTTAGTTACTAGATCCTACAATGAGCAGTTCTTC
TRBD2	TRBV10-3	TRBJ2-7	NA	CAISLGLASPDYEQYF	TGTGCCATCAGCCTAGGACTAGCGTCGCCAGACTACGAGCAGTACTTC
NA	TRBV30	TRBJ2-3	few	CAWSVGQNTDTQYF	TGTGCCTGGAGTGTAGGCCAGAACACAGATACGCAGTATTTT
NA	TRBV7-2	TRBJ1-1	few	CASSFSGSTEAFF	TGTGCCAGCAGCTTTTCTGGGAGCACTGAAGCTTTCTTT
NA	TRBV5-1	TRBJ2-1	NA	CASSPAHAPGEQFF	TGCGCCAGCAGCCCGGCCCACGCGCCCGGTGAGCAGTTCTTC
TRBD2	TRBV7-6	TRBJ2-3	NA	CASSLVAGGLTDTQYF	TGTGCCAGCAGCTTAGTAGCGGGAGGCCTTACAGATACGCAGTATTTT
TRBD1	TRBV28	TRBJ2-1	many	CASSYRGRNEQFF	TGTGCCAGCAGTTACAGGGGCCGCAATGAGCAGTTCTTC
TRBD1	TRBV18	TRBJ1-1	few	CASSPSSTGGNTEAFF	TGTGCCAGCTCACCGTCATCGACAGGGGGTAACACTGAAGCTTTCTTT
TRBD2	TRBV6-2/TRBV6-3	TRBJ2-3	few	CASDPGLGFVHF	TGTGCCAGCGACCCTGGACTAGGTTTCGTGCATTTT
TRBD1	TRBV12-3/TRBV12-4	TRBJ1-6	few	CASREGANSPLHF	TGTGCCAGCCGAGAGGGGGCTAATTCACCCCTCCACTTT
TRBD1	TRBV24-1	TRBJ1-5	NA	CATAGGFRQPQHF	TGTGCCACCGCAGGGGGCTTTCGACAGCCCCAGCATTTT
TRBD1	TRBV5-1	TRBJ1-1	NA	CASSSGDRPNTEAFF	TGCGCCAGCAGCTCCGGGGACAGGCCGAACACTGAAGCTTTCTTT
TRBD1	TRBV5-1	TRBJ2-7	NA	CASSLDSGTGPYEQYF	TGCGCCAGCAGCTTGGATTCCGGGACAGGGCCCTACGAGCAGTACTTC
TRBD2	TRBV27	TRBJ2-3	NA	CASSLLAATDTQYF	TGTGCCAGCAGTTTACTAGCGGCCACAGATACGCAGTATTTT
TRBD2	TRBV29-1	TRBJ2-1	NA	CSVATSGAYNEQFF	TGCAGCGTTGCAACTAGCGGGGCGTACAATGAGCAGTTCTTC
NA	TRBV11-2	TRBJ2-3	NA	CASSLLDGGTDTQYF	TGTGCCAGCAGCTTATTAGATGGGGGCACAGATACGCAGTATTTT
NA	TRBV6-2/TRBV6-3	TRBJ2-2	NA	CASSGTMNTGELFF	TGTGCCAGCAGCGGGACAATGAACACCGGGGAGCTGTTTTTT
NA	TRBV20-1	TRBJ1-2	NA	CSANNRVSYTF	TGCAGTGCTAACAACAGGGTGAGCTACACCTTC
TRBD2	TRBV4-1	TRBJ2-5	many	CASSQGPGLVGETQYF	TGCGCCAGCAGCCAAGGGCCGGGACTAGTTGGTGAGACCCAGTACTTC
NA	TRBV29-1	TRBJ2-3	NA	CSLARDTDTQYF	TGCAGCTTGGCCCGGGACACAGATACGCAGTATTTT
NA	TRBV9	TRBJ2-7	NA	CASGVSSYEQYF	TGTGCCAGCGGGGTTAGCTCCTACGAGCAGTACTTC
NA	TRBV4-1	TRBJ2-1	many	CASSQGGPVNEQFF	TGCGCCAGCAGCCAAGGAGGACCCGTCAATGAGCAGTTCTTC
NA	TRBV28	TRBJ1-2	few	CASSLSSHGYTF	TGTGCCAGCAGTTTATCCAGTCATGGCTACACCTTC
TRBD1	TRBV27	TRBJ1-5	few	CASSSGQGYQPQHF	TGTGCCAGCAGTTCAGGACAGGGATATCAGCCCCAGCATTTT
NA	TRBV28	TRBJ1-1	few	CANSTPLGMNTEAFF	TGTGCCAACAGCACCCCCCTAGGGATGAACACTGAAGCTTTCTTT
NA	TRBV5-1	TRBJ2-3	few	CASRTYGADTQYF	TGCGCCAGCAGGACGTACGGAGCAGATACGCAGTATTTT
TRBD2	TRBV6-2/TRBV6-3	TRBJ2-5	NA	CASSRGLAETQYF	TGTGCCAGCAGCCGGGGACTAGCGGAGACCCAGTACTTC
TRBD1	TRBV10-3	TRBJ1-5	few	CAISPGTGGTQPQHF	TGTGCCATCAGTCCCGGGACAGGGGGCACTCAGCCCCAGCATTTT
NA	TRBV20-1	TRBJ2-5	many	CSATFGTQYF	TGCAGTGCCACTTTCGGGACCCAGTACTTC
NA	TRBV12-3/TRBV12-4	TRBJ2-4	NA	CASSLGEIAKNIQYF	TGTGCCAGCAGTTTGGGAGAAATAGCCAAAAACATTCAGTACTTC
TRBD1	TRBV20-1	TRBJ1-5	many	CSASQRDSGFGQPQHF	TGCAGTGCTAGCCAACGGGACAGTGGTTTCGGTCAGCCCCAGCATTTT
NA	TRBV9	TRBJ2-7	few	CASSPRASEGYEQYF	TGTGCCAGCAGCCCCCGGGCCTCAGAGGGATACGAGCAGTACTTC
TRBD2	TRBV7-2	TRBJ2-3	NA	CASSPGTRSLLRTDTQYF	TGTGCCAGCAGCCCCGGGACTAGATCCCTATTAAGAACAGATACGCAGTATTTT
NA	TRBV29-1	TRBJ2-1	NA	CSVEGTDTNEQFF	TGCAGCGTTGAAGGGACGGATACCAATGAGCAGTTCTTC
TRBD1	TRBV27	TRBJ2-2	NA	CASSAGQGGGTGELFF	TGTGCCAGCAGTGCAGGACAGGGGGGAGGTACCGGGGAGCTGTTTTTT
NA	TRBV9	TRBJ2-7	many	CASSPEASYEQYF	TGTGCCAGCAGCCCTGAGGCCTCCTACGAGCAGTACTTC
TRBD2	TRBV7-2	TRBJ2-1	many	CASSLGSGSSNEQFF	TGTGCCAGCAGCTTAGGTAGCGGGAGTTCAAATGAGCAGTTCTTC
NA	TRBV28	TRBJ2-7	many	CASSTSLPSEQYF	TGTGCCAGCAGTACATCCCTCCCCAGTGAGCAGTACTTC
TRBD2	TRBV20-1	TRBJ2-6	NA	CSARDQETSASGANVLTF	TGCAGTGCTAGAGATCAGGAGACTAGCGCGTCTGGGGCCAACGTCCTGACTTTC
NA	TRBV18	TRBJ2-7	few	CASSPPMGFYEQYF	TGTGCCAGCTCACCACCGATGGGGTTCTACGAGCAGTACTTC
NA	TRBV29-1	TRBJ1-2	NA	CSVGDGGGYTF	TGCAGCGTTGGTGACGGTGGCGGCTACACCTTC
NA	TRBV3-1	TRBJ1-2	few	CASSHAGRNGYGYTF	TGTGCCAGCAGCCATGCGGGTAGGAATGGCTATGGCTACACCTTC